This entry describes one TCR beta chain. Its specific antigen is unknown. The gene names and germline sequences given are murine. The CDR3 extends 1 residue past the end of the read, so its final part is completed from the germline J gene. This sample also contains other DNA sequences that code for the same CDR3. This sample is drawn from a study of tissue T cells after allogeneic stem cell transplantation (dated by TCRdb to between 2020 and 2023). With respect to the entire study: TCR beta repertoires were profiled across many tissues obtained from research autopsies of patients with and without GVHD, as well as in mouse models of GVHD. On the human side, the study was prospective and observational, with no blinding or randomization. Overall study outcomes, separate from this receptor: Blood and spleen T cells captured only a limited portion of the TCR repertoire detected in tissues, in both patients and mice. Within patients, how anatomically similar tissues were was a major factor shaping TCR repertoire composition, regardless of disease or transplant status. A small and clinically heterogeneous patient cohort was studied, and sampling depth was acknowledged as a limitation. Which tissue TCRs were alloreactive or antigen-specific was not determined in the study, and some of the clones might have been host cells that persisted. Only a few T cell clones appeared in more than one patient, yet motif-based clustering showed tissue-specific repertoire signatures that were shared between patients.

Ends trimmed: V by 3 bases, J by 2 bases; bases unmatched to a gene: 1. Measured from the cysteine to the phenylalanine, the CDR3 is 15 residues long. Part of the CDR3 DNA is given, 42 bases translated from base 1. The CDR1 and CDR2 encoded by the germline V gene (reference sequence) are KGHPV and FQNQEV. This sample's time point label indicates: mouse harvest day 14 after allogeneic transplant. Mouse grafts consisting of 10^7 T-cell-depleted bone marrow cells combined with 10^6 splenic CD5+ T cells were administered by tail vein injection. GVHD in mice was modeled with a major MHC-mismatch B6 (H2b) into BALB/c (H2d) model, and tissues were profiled at day 7 or 14. On day 7 or 14 post-transplant, mouse tissues and retro-orbital blood were harvested with separate sterile tools for each animal, and livers were flushed beforehand. Before genomic DNA was isolated with the DNeasy Blood & Tissue Kit, mouse tissues were minced with razor blades in buffered saline.

Library construction relied on the immunoSEQ multiplex PCR assay. Adaptive Biotechnologies performed TCRbeta CDR3 sequencing at survey depth and reported CDR3 sequences, V/J genes, productive frequency, and template counts. Amplification of TCR beta CDR3 regions was performed from genomic DNA rather than from RNA. The original pipeline was this. Pairwise repertoire overlap between tissues was quantified with Jensen-Shannon divergence, where 1 means complete divergence and 0 identical. Tissues were clustered by single-linkage agglomerative hierarchical clustering of pairwise JSD values and displayed as dendrograms. GLIPH2 was applied to all patient samples using simulation_depth 1000, kmer_min_depth 3, and cdr3_length_cutoff 8, and only groups with more than two unique CDR3s were retained. A standardized tissue-overlap score extrapolated Jaccard GLIPH-group overlap across patients to a standard repertoire size of 1000 clones. Linear mixed-effect models, with tissue included as a fixed effect and individual included as a random effect, were used to assess associations of diversity with clinical or experimental variables. The clones in this table, taken by TCRdb from immuneACCESS, are in-frame only. Not every clone is retained; where verified, under half of the shortfall comes from an unresolved V gene, and the cause of the rest is unknown. V, J and clone size reflect that table, while D and trimming were determined from the DNA. The sample table holds 3,400 or so clones, of which roughly 50% were seen once. The biggest ten clones account for 22% of the sample.

The chain joins TRBV26 to TRBJ2-2; 9 bases in the middle match TRBD1. The receptor was derived from a female BALB/c mouse given C57BL/6 T cells with graft-versus-host disease after an allogeneic hematopoietic cell transplant. The sample was gut tissue. The CDR3 sequence is CASSLGTGNTGQLYF. Incomplete CDR3 DNA: TGTGCCAGCAGTCTCGGGACAGGGAACACCGGGCAGCTCTAC.